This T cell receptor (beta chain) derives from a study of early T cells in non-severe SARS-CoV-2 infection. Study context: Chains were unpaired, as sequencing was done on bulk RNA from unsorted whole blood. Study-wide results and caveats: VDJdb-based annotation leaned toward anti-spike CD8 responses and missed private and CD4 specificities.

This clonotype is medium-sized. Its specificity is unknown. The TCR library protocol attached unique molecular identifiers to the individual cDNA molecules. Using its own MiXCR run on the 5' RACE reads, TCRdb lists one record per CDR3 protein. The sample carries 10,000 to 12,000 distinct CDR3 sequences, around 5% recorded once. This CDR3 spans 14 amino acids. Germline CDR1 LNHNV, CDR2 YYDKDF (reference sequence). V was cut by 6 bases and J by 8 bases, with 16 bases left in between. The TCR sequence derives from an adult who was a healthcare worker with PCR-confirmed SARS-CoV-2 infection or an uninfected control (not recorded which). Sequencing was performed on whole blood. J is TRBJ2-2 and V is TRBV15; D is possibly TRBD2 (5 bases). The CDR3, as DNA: TGTGCCACCAGTGACCTGGACTCGGGAGGGGAGCTGTTTTTT. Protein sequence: CATSDLDSGGELFF.